Below are 9 T cell receptor beta chains sequenced from a single sample in a study of sequential checkpoint blockade in melanoma. The treatment is: randomized to nivolumab then ipilimumab (arm A) or the reverse (arm B). Produced via immunoSEQ multiplex PCR; TCRdb's table is partial and in-frame only. Of 3,600 or so clones listed, 60% to 70% are singletons. Sequencing was performed on CD8+ T cells sorted from blood (inferred from file names), taken from a patient given nivolumab and ipilimumab in sequence. These receptors were taken from a human donor with melanoma.

The V gene is TRBV11-2, the J gene TRBJ1-2, with 9 bases identical to TRBD1. The CDR3 has 13 residues. Germline lookup yields CDR1 SGHAT and CDR2 FQNNGV. The V segment lost 3 bases and the J segment 7 bases; nucleotides outside the gene matches: 3. CDR3 sequence: CASSLGTGSGYTF. The CDR3 region has the DNA TGTGCCAGCAGCTTGGGGACAGGGAGTGGCTACACCTTC.

The gene calls are TRBV27 and TRBJ2-2; D is possibly TRBD1 (6 bases). The CDR3 consists of 17 residues. V dropped 0 bases and J dropped 2 bases, with 13 bases sitting between them. In germline, CDR1 is MNHEY, CDR2 SMNVEV (reference sequence). The CDR3 loop is CASSLSGGQYNTGELFF. CDR3 sequence (DNA): TGTGCCAGCAGTTTATCGGGCGGACAGTACAACACCGGGGAGCTGTTTTTT.

On this clone itself: A far bigger clonotype differs at one base, so this is likely a read error. This chain uses TRBV7-9 with TRBJ1-1; 9 bases agree with TRBD1. The CDR3 sequence is 13 residues long. The germline V gene encodes CDR1 SEHNR and CDR2 FQNEAQ (reference sequence). The V and J ends lost 3 bases and 12 bases, in that order; junction bases with no gene match: 8. CDR3 DNA sequence: TGTGCCAGCAGCTTGATACAGGGGGCCGGGACTTTCTTT. Its protein product is CASSLIQGAGTFF.

V usage is TRBV5-1 and J usage is TRBJ1-6; 10 nucleotides line up with TRBD1. The V and J ends lost 3 bases and 0 bases, in that order; junction bases with no gene match: 3. The CDR3 loop spans 17 amino acids. CDR1 and CDR2 (germline): SGHRS, YFSETQ. CDR3 DNA: TGCGCCAGCAGCTCATGGACAGGGGGCTCCTATAATTCACCCCTCCACTTT. This codes for CASSSWTGGSYNSPLHF.

This clone has more than one count but fewer than ten. Written as DNA, the CDR3 is TGTGCCAGTAGCACCTATAGCGGGGCCCATTCCTACGAGCAGTACTTC. The encoded protein is CASSTYSGAHSYEQYF. This chain connects TRBV19 to TRBJ2-7; 8 nucleotides line up with TRBD2. Germline lookup yields CDR1 LNHDA and CDR2 SQIVND (reference sequence). This CDR3 has 16 residues. The J segment lost 1 base and the V segment lost 6 bases, leaving 11 bases of the junction unmatched.

V usage is TRBV7-9 and J usage is TRBJ2-7; 14 nucleotides agree with TRBD2. CDR3 size: 19 residues. Per the germline V gene, CDR1 is SEHNR and CDR2 is FQNEAQ (reference sequence). V lost 4 bases, J lost 0 bases, and 11 bases stayed unmatched. This CDR3 is CASSSGGGLAGDHSYEQYF. CDR3 DNA sequence: TGTGCCAGCAGCTCTGGGGGGGGACTAGCGGGGGACCACTCCTACGAGCAGTACTTC.

The rearrangement uses TRBV30 and TRBJ2-7; 7 positions agree with TRBD2. Per germline, CDR1 GTSNPN and CDR2 SVGIG (reference sequence). This CDR3 region has 16 residues. V lost 3 bases, J lost 2 bases, and 13 bases stayed unmatched. The CDR3 reads CAWRAVGIAGTYEQYF. CDR3 coding DNA: TGTGCCTGGAGGGCGGTCGGGATAGCGGGCACCTACGAGCAGTACTTC.

This CDR3 is CASSISKWFPYNEQFF. DNA of the CDR3: TGTGCCAGTAGTATAAGCAAATGGTTCCCCTACAATGAGCAGTTCTTC. The chain employs TRBV19 and TRBJ2-1; no clear D gene. Germline loops: CDR1 LNHDA, CDR2 SQIVND (reference sequence). The CDR3 contains 16 residues. The V end lost 2 bases, the J end lost 2 bases, and 13 bases lay between the germline ends.

This clone was observed a few times. The rearrangement links TRBV7-6 to TRBJ1-1; no firm D call. Trimming took 3 bases from V and 2 from J, leaving 4 bases between them. Germline V gene sequence: CDR1 SGHVS, CDR2 FNYEAQ. The CDR3 runs to 12 residues. For the CDR3, the DNA is TGTGCCAGCAGCTTGTTAAACACTGAAGCTTTCTTT. This encodes CASSLLNTEAFF.